This TCR beta chain was recovered during a study of blood T cell repertoires in COVID-19. Across the study: Samples representing acute and convalescent COVID-19 were sourced from the United States, Italy and Spain. The cDNA or gDNA used as material had been derived from T cells, B-cell-depleted T cells, or PBMCs.

Libraries were prepared by immunoSEQ multiplex PCR; TCRdb keeps only in-frame clonotypes and omits some of them. The sample yields around 180,000 clones, roughly 89% seen once. V was pared by 3 bases and J by 1 base, with 9 bases between. CDR1 and CDR2 (germline): MDHEN, SYDVKM. This CDR3 contains 15 residues. The participants were between about 18 and 90 years old and came from fewer than 25 US areas. This clonotype originated in a woman in her 40s with acute COVID-19. Sequencing input: PBMCs or T cells enriched from blood (not recorded which). The chain uses TRBV28 and TRBJ1-4; tentative D call: TRBD1 (6 bases). DNA of the CDR3: TGTGCCAGCAGTTTGTACAGGGAAACTAATGAAAAACTGTTTTTT. It specifies CASSLYRETNEKLFF.